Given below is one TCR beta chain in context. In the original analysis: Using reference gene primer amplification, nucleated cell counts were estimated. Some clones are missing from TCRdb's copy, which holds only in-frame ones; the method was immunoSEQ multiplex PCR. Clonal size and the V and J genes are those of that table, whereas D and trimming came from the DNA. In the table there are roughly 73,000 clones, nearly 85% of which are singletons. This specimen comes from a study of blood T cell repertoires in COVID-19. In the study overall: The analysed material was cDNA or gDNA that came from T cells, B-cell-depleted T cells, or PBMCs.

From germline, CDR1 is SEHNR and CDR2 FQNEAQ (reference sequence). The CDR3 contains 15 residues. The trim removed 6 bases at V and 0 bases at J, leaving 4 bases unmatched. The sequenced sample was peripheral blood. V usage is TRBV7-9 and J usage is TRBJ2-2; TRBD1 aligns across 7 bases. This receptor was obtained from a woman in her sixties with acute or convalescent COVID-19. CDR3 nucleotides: TGTGCCAGCAGTAGACAGGGCGCGAACACCGGGGAGCTGTTTTTT. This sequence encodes CASSRQGANTGELFF.